The rows below give T cell receptor beta chains drawn from one sample of a study of siplizumab effects on memory and regulatory T cells. TCRdb keeps only in-frame clones here, not all; method: immunoSEQ multiplex PCR. The sample records about 100,000 clones, 91% being singletons. The sample consisted of CD4+ T cells sorted from blood. These receptors were obtained from a human donor in good health. The conserved cysteine and the conserved F or W are not part of the CDR3 here. Each record gives: V gene, J gene, CDR3 protein.

v_call: TRBV7-9; j_call: TRBJ1-5; cdr3_aa: ASSLALGQPQH
v_call: TRBV6-5; j_call: TRBJ1-1; cdr3_aa: APSWTVNTEAF
v_call: TRBV7-2; j_call: TRBJ1-5; cdr3_aa: ASSLEEQAFNQPQH
v_call: TRBV12-5; j_call: TRBJ2-5; cdr3_aa: ASAQGGETQY
v_call: TRBV15; j_call: TRBJ2-2; cdr3_aa: ATSRAPGTGGMGVTGELF
v_call: TRBV7-3; j_call: TRBJ1-2; cdr3_aa: ASSLIGGTNYGYT
v_call: TRBV28; j_call: TRBJ2-1; cdr3_aa: ASRGSSYNEQF
v_call: TRBV5-1; j_call: TRBJ1-1; cdr3_aa: ASSPQGAWNTEAF
v_call: TRBV9; j_call: TRBJ2-3; cdr3_aa: ASSVVAGGDTQY
v_call: TRBV30; j_call: TRBJ1-3; cdr3_aa: AWRVTGFHFGNTIY
v_call: TRBV28; j_call: TRBJ1-5; cdr3_aa: ASSLRHLQPQH
v_call: TRBV18; j_call: TRBJ2-7; cdr3_aa: ASSPTTGALHEQY
v_call: TRBV2; j_call: TRBJ2-3; cdr3_aa: ASIASGASKGTQY
v_call: TRBV2; j_call: TRBJ2-7; cdr3_aa: ASSEGQANYEQY
v_call: TRBV28; j_call: TRBJ1-2; cdr3_aa: ASSRSTGWEGYT
v_call: TRBV9; j_call: TRBJ1-4; cdr3_aa: ASSPSPTTNNEKLF
v_call: TRBV15; j_call: TRBJ1-5; cdr3_aa: ATTSNIHSNQPQH
v_call: TRBV21-1; j_call: TRBJ2-3; cdr3_aa: ASLTGTASTDTQY
v_call: TRBV5-1; j_call: TRBJ2-2; cdr3_aa: ASRYGTGELF
v_call: TRBV5-6; j_call: TRBJ2-2; cdr3_aa: ASRPGMGGELF
v_call: TRBV2; j_call: TRBJ1-5; cdr3_aa: ASMTGGNQPQH
v_call: TRBV6-5; j_call: TRBJ1-6; cdr3_aa: ASKQGNSPLH
v_call: TRBV27; j_call: TRBJ2-1; cdr3_aa: ASSVTSGVGEQF
v_call: TRBV9; j_call: TRBJ1-3; cdr3_aa: ASSVQVGGNTIY
v_call: TRBV6-6; j_call: TRBJ2-7; cdr3_aa: ASSLGGASYEQY
v_call: TRBV27; j_call: TRBJ2-6; cdr3_aa: ASSGSSGANVLT
v_call: TRBV7-2; j_call: TRBJ2-1; cdr3_aa: ASSFSSNNEQF
v_call: TRBV18; j_call: TRBJ1-1; cdr3_aa: ASSPGNQSGRGYTEAF
v_call: TRBV7-3; j_call: TRBJ2-3; cdr3_aa: ASSWGGSTDTQY
v_call: TRBV7-2; j_call: TRBJ2-5; cdr3_aa: ASSLSGTGAQETQY
v_call: TRBV30; j_call: TRBJ1-1; cdr3_aa: AWTQQENTEAF
v_call: TRBV7-9; j_call: TRBJ1-4; cdr3_aa: ASGRWFEKLF
v_call: TRBV19; j_call: TRBJ1-2; cdr3_aa: ASTEQGGNYGYT
v_call: TRBV7-9; j_call: TRBJ2-5; cdr3_aa: ASSFGQAETQY
v_call: TRBV6-1; j_call: TRBJ1-4; cdr3_aa: ASSERRQGRSGANEKLF
v_call: TRBV5-1; j_call: TRBJ2-2; cdr3_aa: ASSLESDTGELF
v_call: TRBV15; j_call: TRBJ2-5; cdr3_aa: ATSRDRAAGWETQY
v_call: TRBV15; j_call: TRBJ1-5; cdr3_aa: ATSRVDSNQPQH
v_call: TRBV14; j_call: TRBJ2-5; cdr3_aa: ASSQWETQY
v_call: TRBV5-1; j_call: TRBJ2-5; cdr3_aa: ASSFTPQETQY
v_call: TRBV19; j_call: TRBJ1-1; cdr3_aa: ASSHGRPETEAF
v_call: TRBV2; j_call: TRBJ2-7; cdr3_aa: ASSERPLSGLHEQY
v_call: TRBV4-1; j_call: TRBJ2-1; cdr3_aa: ASSGLAGKYNEQF
v_call: TRBV6-5; j_call: TRBJ2-7; cdr3_aa: ASSYLRQGTYEQY
v_call: TRBV21-1; j_call: TRBJ2-1; cdr3_aa: ASSNSLAGGPISYNEQF
v_call: TRBV9; j_call: TRBJ1-1; cdr3_aa: ASSVTGNTEAF
v_call: TRBV4-3; j_call: TRBJ1-3; cdr3_aa: ASSQDGRVGNTIY
v_call: TRBV6-4; j_call: TRBJ1-3; cdr3_aa: ASSGSGKGAAGNTIY
v_call: TRBV19; j_call: TRBJ2-3; cdr3_aa: ASSIARGGTDTQY
v_call: TRBV4-1; j_call: TRBJ2-1; cdr3_aa: ASSQDEGASYNEQF
v_call: TRBV4-1; j_call: TRBJ2-7; cdr3_aa: ASSQEGQISYEQY
v_call: TRBV5-1; j_call: TRBJ2-2; cdr3_aa: ASSLGSTGELF
v_call: TRBV7-5; j_call: TRBJ1-2; cdr3_aa: VRSSPRGGNYGYT
v_call: TRBV19; j_call: TRBJ1-4; cdr3_aa: ASRRLEEKLF
v_call: TRBV6-5; j_call: TRBJ1-4; cdr3_aa: ASSYSGVINEKLF